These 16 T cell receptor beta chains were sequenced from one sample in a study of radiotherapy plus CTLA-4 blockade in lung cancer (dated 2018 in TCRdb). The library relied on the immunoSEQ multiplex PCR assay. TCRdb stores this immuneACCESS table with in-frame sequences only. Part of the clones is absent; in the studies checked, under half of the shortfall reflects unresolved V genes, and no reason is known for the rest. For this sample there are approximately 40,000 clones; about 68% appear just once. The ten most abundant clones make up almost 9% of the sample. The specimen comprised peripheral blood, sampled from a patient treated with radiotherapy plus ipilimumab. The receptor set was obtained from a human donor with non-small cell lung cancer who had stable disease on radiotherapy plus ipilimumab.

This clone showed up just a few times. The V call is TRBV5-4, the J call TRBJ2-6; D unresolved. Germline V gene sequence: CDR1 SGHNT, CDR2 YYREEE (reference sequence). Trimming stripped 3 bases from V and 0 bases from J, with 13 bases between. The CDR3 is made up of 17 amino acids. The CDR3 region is CASSWSQVLSGANVLTF. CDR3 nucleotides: TGTGCCAGCAGCTGGAGCCAAGTCCTCTCTGGGGCCAACGTCCTGACTTTC.

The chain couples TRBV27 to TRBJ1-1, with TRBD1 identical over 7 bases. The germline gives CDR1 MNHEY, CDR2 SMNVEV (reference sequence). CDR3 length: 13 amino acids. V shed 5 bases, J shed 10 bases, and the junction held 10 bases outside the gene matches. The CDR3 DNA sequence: TGTGCCAGCAGTGCCGGGACAGCCAAAGCAGCTTTCTTT. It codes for CASSAGTAKAAFF.

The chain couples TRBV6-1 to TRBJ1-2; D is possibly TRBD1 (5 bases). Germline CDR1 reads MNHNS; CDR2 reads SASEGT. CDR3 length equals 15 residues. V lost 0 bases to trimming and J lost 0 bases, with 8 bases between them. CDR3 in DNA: TGTGCCAGCAGTGAAGCGCGGGGGGCTAACTATGGCTACACCTTC. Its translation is CASSEARGANYGYTF.

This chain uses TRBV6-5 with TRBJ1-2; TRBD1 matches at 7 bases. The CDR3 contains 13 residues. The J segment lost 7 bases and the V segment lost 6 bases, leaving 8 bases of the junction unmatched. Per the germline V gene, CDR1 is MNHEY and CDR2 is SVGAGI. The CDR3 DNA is TGTGCCAGCAGGGGAACAGGGGACGCTGGCTACACCTTC. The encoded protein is CASRGTGDAGYTF.

The CDR3 DNA reads TGTGCCAGCAGTCTGAAACCGGGGGGGCCCGGTAATGAGCAGTTCTTC. Its translation is CASSLKPGGPGNEQFF. This sequence joins TRBV7-3 and TRBJ2-1, with TRBD2 matching over 8 bases. Germline V gives CDR1 SGHTA, CDR2 FQGTGA. The CDR3 sequence is 16 residues long. J lost 7 bases, V lost 6 bases, and 14 bases had no gene match.

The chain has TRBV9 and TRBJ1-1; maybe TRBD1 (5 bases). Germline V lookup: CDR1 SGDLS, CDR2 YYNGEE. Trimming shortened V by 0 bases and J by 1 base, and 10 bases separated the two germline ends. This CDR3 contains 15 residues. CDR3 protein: CASSVGRERNTEAFF. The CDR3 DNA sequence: TGTGCCAGCAGCGTAGGCAGGGAGCGGAACACTGAAGCTTTCTTT.

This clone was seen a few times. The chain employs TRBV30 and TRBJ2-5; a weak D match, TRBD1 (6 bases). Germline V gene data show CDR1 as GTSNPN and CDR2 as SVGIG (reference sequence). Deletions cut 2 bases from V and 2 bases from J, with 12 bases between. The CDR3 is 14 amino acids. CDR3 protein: CAWSRQVTQETQYF. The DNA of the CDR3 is TGTGCCTGGAGTCGACAGGTGACGCAAGAGACCCAGTACTTC.

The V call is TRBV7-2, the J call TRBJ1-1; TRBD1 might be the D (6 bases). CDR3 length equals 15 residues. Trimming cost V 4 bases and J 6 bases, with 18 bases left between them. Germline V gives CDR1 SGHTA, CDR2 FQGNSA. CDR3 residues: CASSSRQQGSAEAFF. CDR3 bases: TGTGCCAGCAGCTCCCGGCAACAGGGAAGCGCTGAAGCTTTCTTT.

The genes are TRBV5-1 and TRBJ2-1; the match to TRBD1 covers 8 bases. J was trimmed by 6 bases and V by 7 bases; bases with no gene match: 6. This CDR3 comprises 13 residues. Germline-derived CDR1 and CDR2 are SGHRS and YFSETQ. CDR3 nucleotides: TGCGCCAGCCGAGGGACAGGTGGCAATGAGCAGTTCTTC. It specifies CASRGTGGNEQFF.

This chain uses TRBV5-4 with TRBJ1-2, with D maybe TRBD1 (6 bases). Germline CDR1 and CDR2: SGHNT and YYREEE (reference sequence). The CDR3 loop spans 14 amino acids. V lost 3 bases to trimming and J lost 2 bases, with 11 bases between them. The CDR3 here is CASSSGVSNYGYTF. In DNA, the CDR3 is TGTGCCAGCAGCTCAGGGGTTTCGAACTATGGCTACACCTTC. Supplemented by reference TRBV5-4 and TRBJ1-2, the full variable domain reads ETGVTQSPTHLIKTRGQQVTLRCSSQSGHNTVSWYQQALGQGPQFIFQYYREEENGRGNFPPRFSGLQFPNYSSELNVNALELDDSALYLCASSSGVSNYGYTFGSGTRLTVV.

CDR3 bases: TGTGCCAGCTACAAACAGGAAAACACTGAAGCTTTCTTT. Amino acid sequence: CASYKQENTEAFF. The rearrangement links TRBV6-5 to TRBJ1-1; TRBD1 is a possible D gene (5 bases). This CDR3 has 13 residues. V lost 8 bases and J lost 2, with 12 bases in between. Germline assignment: CDR1 MNHEY and CDR2 SVGAGI.

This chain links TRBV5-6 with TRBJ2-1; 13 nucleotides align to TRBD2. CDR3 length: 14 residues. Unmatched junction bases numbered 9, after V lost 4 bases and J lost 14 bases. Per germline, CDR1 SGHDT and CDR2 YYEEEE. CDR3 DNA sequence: TGTGCCAGCAGCCCGCGGACTAGCGGGGGTCGGGAGTTCTTC. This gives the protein CASSPRTSGGREFF.

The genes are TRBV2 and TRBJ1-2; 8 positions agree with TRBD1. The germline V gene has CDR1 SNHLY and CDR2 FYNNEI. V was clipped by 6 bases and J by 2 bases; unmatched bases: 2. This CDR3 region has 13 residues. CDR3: CASSWDRNYGYTF. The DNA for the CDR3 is TGTGCCAGCAGCTGGGACAGGAACTATGGCTACACCTTC.

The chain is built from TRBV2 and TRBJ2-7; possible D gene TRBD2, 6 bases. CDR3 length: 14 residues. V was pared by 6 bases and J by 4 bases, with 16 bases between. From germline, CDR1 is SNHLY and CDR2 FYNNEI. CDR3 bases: TGTGCCAGCAGGGGGGACTTGGGGGATTACGAGCAGTACTTC. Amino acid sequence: CASRGDLGDYEQYF.

The CDR3 bases are TGCGCCAGTTCGACAGGGGGCGCATATACCGGGGAGCTGTTTTTT. It is translated as CASSTGGAYTGELFF. This chain joins TRBV10-1 and TRBJ2-2; 10 nucleotides line up with TRBD1. Germline CDR1 is WNHNN and CDR2 is SYGVQD (reference sequence). Trimming at V came to 9 bases and at J to 5 bases, leaving 9 bases not matched to a gene. This CDR3 comprises 15 residues.

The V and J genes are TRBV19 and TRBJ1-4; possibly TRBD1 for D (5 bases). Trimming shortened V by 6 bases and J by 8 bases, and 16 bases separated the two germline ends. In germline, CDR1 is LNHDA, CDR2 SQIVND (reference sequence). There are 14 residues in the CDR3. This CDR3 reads CASSLGQGREKLFF. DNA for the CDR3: TGTGCCAGTAGCCTCGGGCAGGGTAGAGAAAAACTGTTTTTT.